What follows is one T cell receptor (beta chain) and its context. V was clipped by 7 bases and J by 3 bases, with 15 bases between them. Looked up from germline, CDR1 is MDHEN and CDR2 is SYDVKM. The CDR3 loop spans 14 amino acids. The sample originates from a study of T cell responses to AZD1222 COVID-19 vaccine. TCRdb's table, derived via immunoSEQ multiplex PCR, lists solely in-frame clones and lacks some. The sample has 150,000 or so clones; about 88% are singletons. The sequence was obtained from an adult in good health. Here the sequenced sample was peripheral blood, taken on day 0 of AZD1222 vaccination. The chain recombines TRBV28 with TRBJ2-5; D is possibly TRBD1 or TRBD2 (7 bases each). DNA of the CDR3: TGTGCCAGCATTCCAGGGGGGGGCAAAGAGACCCAGTACTTC. Protein product: CASIPGGGKETQYF.